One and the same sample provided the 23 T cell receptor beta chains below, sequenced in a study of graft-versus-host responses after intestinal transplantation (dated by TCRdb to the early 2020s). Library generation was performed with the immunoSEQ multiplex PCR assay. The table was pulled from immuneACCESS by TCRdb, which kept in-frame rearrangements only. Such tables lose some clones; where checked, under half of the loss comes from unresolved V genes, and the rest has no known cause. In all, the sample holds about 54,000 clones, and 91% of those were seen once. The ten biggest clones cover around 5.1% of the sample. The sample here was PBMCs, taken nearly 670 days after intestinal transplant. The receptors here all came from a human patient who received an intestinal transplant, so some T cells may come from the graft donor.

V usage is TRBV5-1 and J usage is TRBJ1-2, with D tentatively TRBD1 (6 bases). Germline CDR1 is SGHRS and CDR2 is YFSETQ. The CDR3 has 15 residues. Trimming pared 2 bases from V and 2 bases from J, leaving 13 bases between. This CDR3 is CASSFWRQENYGYTF. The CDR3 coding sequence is TGCGCCAGCAGCTTTTGGAGACAGGAGAACTATGGCTACACCTTC.

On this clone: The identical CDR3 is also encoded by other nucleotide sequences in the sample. Here the CDR3 DNA reads TGCGCCAGCAGCCCCGGACAGGGCGGCACTGAAGCTTTCTTT. This codes for CASSPGQGGTEAFF. The chain uses TRBV5-1 and TRBJ1-1, with 8 positions matching TRBD1. The CDR3 length is 14 residues. The V gene end was trimmed by 4 bases and the J gene end by 4 bases; junction bases not matched to a gene: 6. CDR1 and CDR2 (germline): SGHRS, YFSETQ. The full variable domain, with the rest looked up from reference TRBV5-1 and TRBJ1-1, is KAGVTQTPRYLIKTRGQQVTLSCSPISGHRSVSWYQQTPGQGLQFLFEYFSETQRNKGNFPGRFSGRQFSNSRSEMNVSTLELGDSALYLCASSPGQGGTEAFFGQGTRLTVV.

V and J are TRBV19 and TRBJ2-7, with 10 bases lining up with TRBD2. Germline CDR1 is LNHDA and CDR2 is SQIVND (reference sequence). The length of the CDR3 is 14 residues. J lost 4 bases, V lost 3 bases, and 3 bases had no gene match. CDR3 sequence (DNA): TGTGCCAGTAGTATTTCTAGCGGGGGATACGAGCAGTACTTC. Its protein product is CASSISSGGYEQYF. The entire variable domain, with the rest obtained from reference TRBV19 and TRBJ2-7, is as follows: DGGITQSPKYLFRKEGQNVTLSCEQNLNHDAMYWYRQDPGQGLRLIYYSQIVNDFQKGDIAEGYSVSREKKESFPLTVTSAQKNPTAFYLCASSISSGGYEQYFGPGTRLTVT.

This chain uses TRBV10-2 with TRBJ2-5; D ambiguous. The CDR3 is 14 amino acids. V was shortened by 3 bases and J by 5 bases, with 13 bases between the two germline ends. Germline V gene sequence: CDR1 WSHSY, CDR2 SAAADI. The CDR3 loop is CASSDPLRQETQYF. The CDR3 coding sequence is TGCGCCAGCAGTGACCCCTTAAGGCAGGAGACCCAGTACTTC.

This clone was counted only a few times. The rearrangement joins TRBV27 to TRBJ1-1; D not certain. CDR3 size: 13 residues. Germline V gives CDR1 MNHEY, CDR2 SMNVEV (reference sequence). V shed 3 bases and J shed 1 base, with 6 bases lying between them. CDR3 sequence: CASSFSGNTEAFF. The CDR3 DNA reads TGTGCCAGCAGTTTCTCAGGGAACACTGAAGCTTTCTTT.

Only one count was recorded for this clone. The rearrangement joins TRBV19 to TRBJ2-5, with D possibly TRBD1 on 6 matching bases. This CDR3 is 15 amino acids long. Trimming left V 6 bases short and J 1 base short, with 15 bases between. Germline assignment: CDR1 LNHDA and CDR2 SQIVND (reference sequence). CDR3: CASSRGGDPQETQYF. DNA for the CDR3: TGTGCCAGTAGCCGAGGGGGAGATCCCCAAGAGACCCAGTACTTC.

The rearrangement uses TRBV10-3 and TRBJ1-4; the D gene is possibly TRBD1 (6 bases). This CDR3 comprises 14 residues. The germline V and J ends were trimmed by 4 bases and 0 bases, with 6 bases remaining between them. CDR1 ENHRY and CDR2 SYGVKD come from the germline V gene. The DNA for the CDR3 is TGTGCCATCAGTGGGACAGCAACTAATGAAAAACTGTTTTTT. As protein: CAISGTATNEKLFF.

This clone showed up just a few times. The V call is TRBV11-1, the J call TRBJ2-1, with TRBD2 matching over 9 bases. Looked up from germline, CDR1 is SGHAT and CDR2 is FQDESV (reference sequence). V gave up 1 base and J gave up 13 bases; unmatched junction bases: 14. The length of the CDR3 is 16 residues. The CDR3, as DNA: TGTGCCAGCAGCTTAGGTGCTAGCGGGGCAAACCAGGTACAGTTCTTC. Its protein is CASSLGASGANQVQFF.

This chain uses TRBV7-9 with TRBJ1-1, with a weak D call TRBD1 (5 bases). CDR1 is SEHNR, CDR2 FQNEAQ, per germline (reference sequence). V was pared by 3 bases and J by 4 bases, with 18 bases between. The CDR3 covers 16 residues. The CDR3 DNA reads TGTGCCAGCAGCTTCAGGCATTTGGCAGGGAGCACTGAAGCTTTCTTT. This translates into CASSFRHLAGSTEAFF.

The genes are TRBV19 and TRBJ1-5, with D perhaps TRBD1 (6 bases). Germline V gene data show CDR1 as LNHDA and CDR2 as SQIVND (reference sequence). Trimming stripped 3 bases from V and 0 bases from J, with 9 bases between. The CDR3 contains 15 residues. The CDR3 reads CASSISGDSNQPQHF. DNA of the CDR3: TGTGCCAGTAGTATTTCAGGGGATAGCAATCAGCCCCAGCATTTT. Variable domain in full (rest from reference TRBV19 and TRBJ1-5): DGGITQSPKYLFRKEGQNVTLSCEQNLNHDAMYWYRQDPGQGLRLIYYSQIVNDFQKGDIAEGYSVSREKKESFPLTVTSAQKNPTAFYLCASSISGDSNQPQHFGDGTRLSIL.

CDR3 nucleotide sequence: TGTGCCAGCAGTCACACCGGGACAGTTATATCGCCTAGCACAGATACGCAGTATTTT. This codes for CASSHTGTVISPSTDTQYF. The rearrangement joins TRBV2 to TRBJ2-3; 7 bases align to TRBD1. The CDR3 runs 19 residues. The V and J ends lost 5 bases and 0 bases, in that order; junction bases with no gene match: 17. Germline V gene lookup returns CDR1 SNHLY and CDR2 FYNNEI.

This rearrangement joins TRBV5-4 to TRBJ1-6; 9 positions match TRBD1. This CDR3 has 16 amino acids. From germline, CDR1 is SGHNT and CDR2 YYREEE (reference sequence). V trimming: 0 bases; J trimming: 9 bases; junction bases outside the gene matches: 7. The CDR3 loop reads CASSLALQGARSPLHF. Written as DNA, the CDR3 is TGTGCCAGCAGCTTGGCCCTACAGGGGGCGCGTTCACCCCTCCACTTT.

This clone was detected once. The CDR3: CASSLGVSSYEQYF. The CDR3 nucleotides are TGTGCCAGCAGCTTAGGTGTCAGCTCCTACGAGCAGTACTTC. The chain has TRBV11-2 and TRBJ2-5; D is uncertain. The end of the DNA aligns better with TRBJ2-7, so the J call may be wrong. The CDR3 extends over 14 amino acids. CDR1 is SGHAT and CDR2 is FQNNGV in the germline V gene.

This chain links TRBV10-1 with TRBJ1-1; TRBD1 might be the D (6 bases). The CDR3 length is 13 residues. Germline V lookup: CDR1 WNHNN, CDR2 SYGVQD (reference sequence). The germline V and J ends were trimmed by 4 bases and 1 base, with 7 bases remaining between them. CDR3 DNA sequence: TGCGCCAGCAGTGCGACAGGGAACACTGAAGCTTTCTTT. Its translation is CASSATGNTEAFF.

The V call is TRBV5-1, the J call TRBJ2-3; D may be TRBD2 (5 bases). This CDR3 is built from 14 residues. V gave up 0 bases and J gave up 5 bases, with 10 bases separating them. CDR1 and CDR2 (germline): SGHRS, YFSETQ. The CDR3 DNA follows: TGCGCCAGCAGCTTGGGTCTAGCAGAAGATACGCAGTATTTT. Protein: CASSLGLAEDTQYF.

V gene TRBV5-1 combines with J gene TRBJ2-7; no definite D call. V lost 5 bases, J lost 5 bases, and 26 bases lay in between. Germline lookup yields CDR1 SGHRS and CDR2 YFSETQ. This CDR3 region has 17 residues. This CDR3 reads CASSQGRSLSPTDEQYF. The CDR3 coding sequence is TGCGCCAGCAGTCAAGGACGGTCACTATCTCCTACAGACGAGCAGTACTTC.

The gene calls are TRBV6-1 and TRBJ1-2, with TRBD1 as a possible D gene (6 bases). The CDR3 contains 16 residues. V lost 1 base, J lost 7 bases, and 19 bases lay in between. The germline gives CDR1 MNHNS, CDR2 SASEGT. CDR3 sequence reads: CASSEVTGQGMGGYTF. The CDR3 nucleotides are TGTGCCAGCAGTGAAGTGACGGGGCAGGGGATGGGTGGCTACACCTTC.

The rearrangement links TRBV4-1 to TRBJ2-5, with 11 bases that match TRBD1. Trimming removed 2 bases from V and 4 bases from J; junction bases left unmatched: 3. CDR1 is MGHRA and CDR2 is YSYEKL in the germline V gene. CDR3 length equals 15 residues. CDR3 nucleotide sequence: TGCGCCAGCAGCCAAAGGACAGGGGGCGGAGAGACCCAGTACTTC. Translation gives CASSQRTGGGETQYF.

The CDR3 DNA reads TGCGCCAGCAGCCCGACAGGGGCCCGCAATCAGCCCCAGCATTTT. Amino acids: CASSPTGARNQPQHF. V and J are TRBV4-1 and TRBJ1-5; 8 nucleotides agree with TRBD1. Germline CDR1 and CDR2: MGHRA and YSYEKL. After removal of 4 bases from V and 2 bases from J, the junction contained 4 bases not matched to a gene. The CDR3 is made up of 15 amino acids.

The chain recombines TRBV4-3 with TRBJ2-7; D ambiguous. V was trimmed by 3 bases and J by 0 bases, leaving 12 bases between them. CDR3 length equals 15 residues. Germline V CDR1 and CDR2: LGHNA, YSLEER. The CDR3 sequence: CASSHPSGFSYEQYF. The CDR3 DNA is TGCGCCAGCAGCCACCCGTCAGGCTTCTCCTACGAGCAGTACTTC.

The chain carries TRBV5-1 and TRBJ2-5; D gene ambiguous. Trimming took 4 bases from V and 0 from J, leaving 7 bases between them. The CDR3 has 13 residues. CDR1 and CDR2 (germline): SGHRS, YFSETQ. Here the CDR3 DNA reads TGCGCCAGCAGCCCACTGTACCAAGAGACCCAGTACTTC. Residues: CASSPLYQETQYF. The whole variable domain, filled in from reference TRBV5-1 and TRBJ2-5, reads KAGVTQTPRYLIKTRGQQVTLSCSPISGHRSVSWYQQTPGQGLQFLFEYFSETQRNKGNFPGRFSGRQFSNSRSEMNVSTLELGDSALYLCASSPLYQETQYFGPGTRLLVL.

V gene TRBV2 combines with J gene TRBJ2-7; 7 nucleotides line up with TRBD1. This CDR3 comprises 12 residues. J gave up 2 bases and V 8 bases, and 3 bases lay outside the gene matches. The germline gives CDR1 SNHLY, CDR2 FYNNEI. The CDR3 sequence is CASRDSTYEQYF. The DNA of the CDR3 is TGTGCCAGCCGGGACAGCACCTACGAGCAGTACTTC.

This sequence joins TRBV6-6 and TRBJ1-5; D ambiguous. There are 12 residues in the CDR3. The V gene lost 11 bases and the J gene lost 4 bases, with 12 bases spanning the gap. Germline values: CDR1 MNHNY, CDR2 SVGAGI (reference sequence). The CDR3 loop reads CASKRENQPQHF. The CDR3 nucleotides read TGTGCCTCTAAAAGGGAGAATCAGCCCCAGCATTTT.